The sequence of this T cell receptor (beta chain) was determined in a study of cytomegalovirus exposure and HLA in healthy donors. V was pared by 6 bases and J by 5 bases, with 11 bases of the junction left unmatched. CDR3 length equals 15 residues. Germline V gene lookup returns CDR1 MNHEY and CDR2 SVGAGI. The PCR employed 60 Vbeta primers together with 13 Jbeta primers. Sequencing was performed with immunoSEQ multiplex PCR; in TCRdb, only in-frame clones are kept and a portion is missing. Counted here are approximately 79,000 clones, around 76% occurring once; the ten biggest clones make up 1.6%. This clonotype was obtained from a man aged 35 to 55 in good health and CMV-seronegative. The chain is built from TRBV6-5 and TRBJ2-3, with 7 bases identical to TRBD1. Sequenced input: PBMCs. CDR3 protein: CASRSPVGGVDTQYF. The CDR3 nucleotides read TGTGCCAGCAGGTCCCCGGTAGGGGGCGTAGATACGCAGTATTTT.